One sample yielded the 2 T cell receptor beta chains listed below, sequenced in a study of breast tumors, draining lymph nodes, adjacent tissues. Breast cancer patients provided tissue from their axillary draining lymph nodes. TCRdb re-analysed the multiplex PCR reads in MiXCR, keeping a single row per CDR3 protein. Of 150,000 to 200,000 distinct CDR3 sequences listed, 30% to 35% are singletons. Sequencing used axillary lymph node tissue. These receptors all stem from a female donor with breast cancer. Some clones in this sample may be carry-over from other donors' samples.

This clonotype was picked up many times. The chain combines TRBV2 with TRBJ1-2, with 8 bases aligning to TRBD1. V was clipped by 1 base and J by 2 bases; unmatched bases: 3. The CDR3 consists of 15 residues. Germline V lookup: CDR1 SNHLY, CDR2 FYNNEI. The CDR3 spells CASSEERQGNYGYTF. CDR3 DNA sequence: TGTGCCAGCAGTGAAGAACGACAGGGGAACTATGGCTACACCTTC.

This clonotype was seen at least ten times. V is TRBV6-5 and J is TRBJ2-5, with 9 nucleotides matching TRBD1. J gave up 5 bases and V 6 bases, and 7 bases lay outside the gene matches. The CDR3 has 14 residues. The germline V gene encodes CDR1 MNHEY and CDR2 SVGAGI. The CDR3 nucleotides read TGTGCCAGCAGCTACAGGGGGCCGGGGGAGACCCAGTACTTC. It specifies CASSYRGPGETQYF.